The 14 T cell receptor beta chains below come from one sample, sequenced in a study of CD8 T cells in Susac syndrome. Random hexamers were used to reverse transcribe the RNA input (about 0.5 to 1 ug). TCRdb reprocessed the immunoSEQ multiplex PCR reads via MiXCR and lists one record per CDR3 protein. The table records 130,000 to 150,000 distinct CDR3 sequences, over 85% of them present only once. Sequencing was performed on CD8+ T cells from PBMCs. The receptors were sampled from a human donor in good health.

The chain combines TRBV28 with TRBJ1-5, with D possibly matching TRBD1 (5 bases). V shed 3 bases and J shed 1 base, with 13 bases lying between them. CDR1 is MDHEN and CDR2 is SYDVKM in the germline V gene. The CDR3 has 16 residues. CDR3 residues: CASSFYPGESNQPQHF. The CDR3 DNA sequence: TGTGCCAGCAGTTTTTACCCGGGGGAAAGCAATCAGCCCCAGCATTTT. Combining the CDR3 with reference TRBV28 and TRBJ1-5 gives the whole variable domain DVKVTQSSRYLVKRTGEKVFLECVQDMDHENMFWYRQDPGLGLRLIYFSYDVKMKEKGDIPEGYSVSREKKERFSLILESASTNQTSMYLCASSFYPGESNQPQHFGDGTRLSIL.

The chain is built from TRBV3-1 and TRBJ1-5, with 7 bases that match TRBD1. Germline CDR1 reads LGHDT; CDR2 reads YNNKEL (reference sequence). J gave up 13 bases and V 0 bases, and 12 bases lay outside the gene matches. This CDR3 is 15 amino acids long. The CDR3 DNA sequence: TGTGCCAGCAGCCAAGACCGACAGGGAGGTGCTGTTCAGCATTTT. It is translated as CASSQDRQGGAVQHF.

The V and J genes are TRBV27 and TRBJ2-3; 7 nucleotides agree with TRBD1. The trim removed 5 bases at V and 3 bases at J, leaving 11 bases unmatched. The CDR3 loop spans 16 amino acids. CDR1 and CDR2 from the germline V gene are MNHEY and SMNVEV (reference sequence). CDR3 loop: CASSPPARGPTDTQYF. The CDR3, as DNA: TGTGCCAGCAGTCCTCCAGCGAGGGGGCCGACAGATACGCAGTATTTT.

In this sample, this clonotype turned up once. The rearrangement links TRBV30 to TRBJ2-1, with 9 bases lining up with TRBD2. The junction had 3 bases not matched to a gene; V was cut back by 3 bases and J by 3 bases. The germline gives CDR1 GTSNPN, CDR2 SVGIG (reference sequence). The CDR3 totals 14 residues. The CDR3, as DNA: TGTGCCTGGAGCGGTAGCGGGAGCTACAATGAGCAGTTCTTC. Amino acids: CAWSGSGSYNEQFF. Full variable domain (missing parts from reference TRBV30 and TRBJ2-1): SQTIHQWPATLVQPVGSPLSLECTVEGTSNPNLYWYRQAAGRGLQLLFYSVGIGQISSEVPQNLSASRPQDRQFILSSKKLLLSDSGFYLCAWSGSGSYNEQFFGPGTRLTVL.

The chain joins TRBV20-1 to TRBJ2-5, with TRBD2 matching over 8 bases. The junction had 11 bases not matched to a gene; V was cut back by 0 bases and J by 5 bases. CDR1 and CDR2 from the germline V gene are DFQATT and SNEGSKA (reference sequence). The CDR3 contains 16 residues. The CDR3 reads CSARDWGAGDMETQYF. The CDR3 nucleotides are TGCAGTGCTAGAGATTGGGGAGCGGGAGATATGGAGACCCAGTACTTC.

This clonotype was picked up one time. The CDR3 loop reads CASSRGTVNEQYF. The CDR3 nucleotides are TGTGCCAGTAGTAGGGGGACAGTCAACGAGCAGTACTTC. The V and J genes are TRBV19 and TRBJ2-7, with 7 bases identical to TRBD1. The length of the CDR3 is 13 residues. The germline CDR1 and CDR2 sequences are LNHDA and SQIVND (reference sequence). J was trimmed by 5 bases and V by 4 bases; bases with no gene match: 5.

The gene calls are TRBV29-1 and TRBJ2-7; D might be TRBD1 (5 bases). This CDR3 is built from 13 residues. Germline CDR1 and CDR2: SQVTM and ANQGSEA. Trimming removed 6 bases from V and 4 bases from J, with 16 bases in between. This CDR3 is CSVQDNTGYEQYF. The CDR3 DNA reads as TGCAGCGTCCAGGACAATACTGGATACGAGCAGTACTTC.

This clonotype showed up just a few times. The rearrangement joins TRBV7-8 to TRBJ2-7; D perhaps matches TRBD1 (6 bases). The ends were cut back, 5 bases at V and 3 bases at J, with 11 bases in the middle. The CDR3 runs 13 residues. The germline CDR1 and CDR2 sequences are SGHVS and FQNEAQ. The CDR3 DNA sequence: TGTGCCAGCAGCCCGGGACACCTCTACGAGCAGTACTTC. It codes for CASSPGHLYEQYF.

The J gene is TRBJ2-7, the V gene TRBV28, with D hard to call. This CDR3 spans 12 amino acids. V dropped 0 bases and J dropped 7 bases, with 7 bases sitting between them. In germline, CDR1 is MDHEN, CDR2 SYDVKM. This CDR3 is CASSLWGQEQYF. The CDR3 nucleotides are TGTGCCAGCAGTTTATGGGGTCAGGAGCAGTACTTC.

This chain links TRBV27 with TRBJ2-1; a possible D gene is TRBD1 (6 bases). Germline V CDR1 and CDR2: MNHEY, SMNVEV (reference sequence). The CDR3 runs to 15 residues. Trimming stripped 0 bases from V and 6 bases from J, with 12 bases between. CDR3: CASSLSGGFGNEQFF. CDR3 nucleotides: TGTGCCAGCAGTTTATCTGGGGGCTTCGGCAATGAGCAGTTCTTC.

The chain combines TRBV27 with TRBJ2-5, with 9 bases lining up with TRBD2. This CDR3 comprises 15 residues. Germline CDR1 is MNHEY and CDR2 is SMNVEV (reference sequence). Trimming took 4 bases from V and 5 from J; bases not matched to a gene: 8. Written as DNA, the CDR3 is TGTGCCAGCAGTTACAGAAGCGGGAGGTTGGAGACCCAGTACTTC. The encoded protein is CASSYRSGRLETQYF.

The genes are TRBV23-1 and TRBJ1-5, with D maybe TRBD1 (5 bases). TRBV23-1 qualifies as an ORF whose function is uncertain. CDR3 size: 17 residues. V gave up 3 bases and J gave up 0 bases, with 15 bases separating them. The CDR3 DNA sequence: TGCGCCAGCAGTCACAGACAGCCGGATTATAGCAATCAGCCCCAGCATTTT. This codes for CASSHRQPDYSNQPQHF.

The J gene is TRBJ2-1, the V gene TRBV29-1; TRBD2 agrees at 10 bases. Germline loops: CDR1 SQVTM, CDR2 ANQGSEA. The V gene end was trimmed by 8 bases and the J gene end by 4 bases; junction bases not matched to a gene: 5. The CDR3 consists of 13 residues. In DNA, the CDR3 is TGCAGCTTCTGGACTAGCGGTTACAATGAGCAGTTCTTC. It specifies CSFWTSGYNEQFF.

The chain uses TRBV27 and TRBJ2-3; a possible D gene is TRBD2 (5 bases). V dropped 5 bases and J dropped 1 base, with 16 bases sitting between them. This CDR3 comprises 16 residues. The germline V gene has CDR1 MNHEY and CDR2 SMNVEV (reference sequence). CDR3 DNA: TGTGCCAGCAGTCCGCACAGCGGATTGGGCACAGATACGCAGTATTTT. Its protein is CASSPHSGLGTDTQYF.